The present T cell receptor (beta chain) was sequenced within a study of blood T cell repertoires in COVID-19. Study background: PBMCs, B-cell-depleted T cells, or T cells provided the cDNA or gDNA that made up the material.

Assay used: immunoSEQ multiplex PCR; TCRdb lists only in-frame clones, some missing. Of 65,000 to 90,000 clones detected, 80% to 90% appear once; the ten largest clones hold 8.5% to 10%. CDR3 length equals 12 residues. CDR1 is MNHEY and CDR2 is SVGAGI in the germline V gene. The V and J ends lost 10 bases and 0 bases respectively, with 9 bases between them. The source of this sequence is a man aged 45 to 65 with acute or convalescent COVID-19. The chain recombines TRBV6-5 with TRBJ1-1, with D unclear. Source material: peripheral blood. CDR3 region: CATLQVNTEAFF. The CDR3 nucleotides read TGTGCCACTCTGCAGGTGAACACTGAAGCTTTCTTT.